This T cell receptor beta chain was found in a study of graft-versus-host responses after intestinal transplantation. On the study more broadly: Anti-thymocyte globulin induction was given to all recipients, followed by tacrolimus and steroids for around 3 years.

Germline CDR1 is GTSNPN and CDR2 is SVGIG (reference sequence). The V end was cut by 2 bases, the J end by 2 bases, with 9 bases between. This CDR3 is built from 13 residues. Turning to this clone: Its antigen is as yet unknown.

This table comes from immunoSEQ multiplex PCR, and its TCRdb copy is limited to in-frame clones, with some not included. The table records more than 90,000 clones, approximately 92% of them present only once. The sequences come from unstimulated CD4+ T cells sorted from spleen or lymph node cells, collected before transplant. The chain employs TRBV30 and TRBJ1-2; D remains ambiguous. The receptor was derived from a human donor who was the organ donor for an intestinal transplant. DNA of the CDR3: TGTGCCTGGAGTCAGGACTTAAACTATGGCTACACCTTC. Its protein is CAWSQDLNYGYTF.